The source of this T cell receptor (beta chain) is a study of cytotoxic CD8 clonotypes in ibrutinib-treated CLL. This CDR3 has 15 residues. CDR1 is SGHRS, CDR2 YFSETQ, per germline. V was pared by 0 bases and J by 1 base, with 10 bases between. Depth targeted 1 in 200,000 to 1 in 1 million T cells, averaging 10x coverage per clonotype. Repertoires were generated with immunoSEQ multiplex PCR, while TCRdb's copy carries only in-frame clones and drops some. Among fewer than 100,000 clones, 86% were seen once, and the ten largest hold around 5.4%. Genomic DNA in an amount of approximately 2 micrograms was extracted from cryopreserved PBMCs and used for the preparation of TCR beta libraries.

The chain combines TRBV5-1 with TRBJ2-5; the D gene is possibly TRBD1 (6 bases). The sequence came from a human donor with chronic lymphocytic leukemia. The sample was PBMCs, taken before ibrutinib treatment. DNA of the CDR3: TGCGCCAGCAGCTTGGGGGGGCCCCTCCAAGAGACCCAGTACTTC. Its protein is CASSLGGPLQETQYF.